One and the same sample provided the 4 T cell receptor beta chains below, sequenced in a study of T cells after yellow fever vaccination. TCRdb re-called the 5' RACE reads with MiXCR, one entry per CDR3 protein. The sample yields about 310,000 distinct CDR3 sequences, roughly 3.5% seen once. The sample here was PBMCs, taken on the day of the yellow fever booster vaccination. These receptors came from a man younger than 35 who received the YFV17D yellow fever vaccine.

This clonotype was recorded at least ten times. The chain employs TRBV29-1 and TRBJ2-5, with TRBD1 identical over 7 bases. The CDR3 has 16 residues. The V segment lost 0 bases and the J segment 0 bases; nucleotides outside the gene matches: 7. Germline lookup yields CDR1 SQVTM and CDR2 ANQGSEA. In nucleotides, the CDR3 is TGCAGCGTTGAAGATGGTACAGGGGCCCACCAAGAGACCCAGTACTTC. Translated, it gives CSVEDGTGAHQETQYF. Full variable domain (outside the CDR3, taken from reference TRBV29-1 and TRBJ2-5): SAVISQKPSRDICQRGTSLTIQCQVDSQVTMMFWYRQQPGQSLTLIATANQGSEATYESGFVIDKFPISRPNLTFSTLTVSNMSPEDSSIYLCSVEDGTGAHQETQYFGPGTRLLVL.

This clonotype occurred many times. The chain has TRBV6-6 and TRBJ2-1; the D gene is possibly TRBD1 (5 bases). Trimming took 6 bases from V and 8 from J, leaving 20 bases between them. The CDR3 extends over 15 amino acids. Germline values: CDR1 MNHNY, CDR2 SVGAGI (reference sequence). CDR3 DNA sequence: TGTGCCAGCAGCACCCGGGCAGGGAATCTCCATGAGCAGTTCTTC. Residues: CASSTRAGNLHEQFF.

A few counts support this clonotype. The chain joins TRBV7-9 to TRBJ1-1, with 7 bases fitting TRBD1. CDR1 is SEHNR and CDR2 is FQNEAQ in the germline V gene (reference sequence). The V segment lost 4 bases and the J segment 5 bases; nucleotides outside the gene matches: 7. The CDR3 is made up of 14 amino acids. Here the CDR3 DNA reads TGTGCCAGCAGCTCATTAGAGGGGGCGACTGAAGCTTTCTTT. This gives the protein CASSSLEGATEAFF.

This clonotype was counted at least ten times. The chain uses TRBV28 and TRBJ2-5, with 9 nucleotides matching TRBD1. Looked up from germline, CDR1 is MDHEN and CDR2 is SYDVKM. V dropped 5 bases and J dropped 13; count of bases not matched to a gene: 11. This CDR3 has 13 residues. DNA for the CDR3: TGTGCCAGCAGTCCCCCGGGACAGGGTTTAGGGTACTTC. Translation gives CASSPPGQGLGYF.